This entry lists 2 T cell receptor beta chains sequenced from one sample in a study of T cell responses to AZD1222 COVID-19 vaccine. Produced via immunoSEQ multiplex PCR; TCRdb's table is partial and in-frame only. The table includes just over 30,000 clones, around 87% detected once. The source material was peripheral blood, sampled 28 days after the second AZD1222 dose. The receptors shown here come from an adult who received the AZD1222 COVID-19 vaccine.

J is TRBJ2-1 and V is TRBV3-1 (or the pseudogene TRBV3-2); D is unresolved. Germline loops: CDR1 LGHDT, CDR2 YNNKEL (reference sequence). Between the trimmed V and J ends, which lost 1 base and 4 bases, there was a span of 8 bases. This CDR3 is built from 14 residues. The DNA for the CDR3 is TGTGCCAGCAGCCAAGGGAGTCGGTACAATGAGCAGTTCTTC. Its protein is CASSQGSRYNEQFF.

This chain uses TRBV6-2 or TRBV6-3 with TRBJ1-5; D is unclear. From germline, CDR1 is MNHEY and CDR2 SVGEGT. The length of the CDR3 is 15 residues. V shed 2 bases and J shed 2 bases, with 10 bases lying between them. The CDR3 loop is CASSYGGRGNQPQHF. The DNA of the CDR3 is TGTGCCAGCAGTTACGGAGGCCGGGGCAATCAGCCCCAGCATTTT.